Below, 22 T cell receptor beta chains from the same sample are listed, as sequenced in a study of T cells in Graves' hyperthyroidism and ophthalmopathy. RNA transcripts gave rise to amplified TCR beta CDR3 regions. HTBI primers were employed in a first-round RT-PCR of the TCR CDR3. From the multiplex PCR reads, TCRdb called clonotypes with MiXCR, one entry per CDR3 protein. The sample carries about 580,000 distinct CDR3 sequences, approximately 13% recorded once. The sequenced sample consisted of blood. The source of these receptors is a woman in her twenties or thirties with Graves' hyperthyroidism that later progressed to Graves' ophthalmopathy.

V is TRBV6-5 and J is TRBJ2-7; the match to TRBD2 covers 8 bases. The germline CDR1 and CDR2 sequences are MNHEY and SVGAGI. The CDR3 extends over 17 amino acids. V was clipped by 0 bases and J by 1 base; unmatched bases: 8. As DNA, the CDR3 is TGTGCCAGCAGTTACTCGAGTTCAGCGGGAGTTTCCTACGAGCAGTACTTC. Translation: CASSYSSSAGVSYEQYF.

This clonotype was observed at least ten times. The chain combines TRBV10-3 with TRBJ1-1; D perhaps matches TRBD1 (6 bases). V gave up 6 bases and J gave up 1 base, with 9 bases separating them. The CDR3 spans 13 residues. CDR1 ENHRY and CDR2 SYGVKD come from the germline V gene. The CDR3 sequence is CAISGQQNTEAFF. DNA of the CDR3: TGTGCCATCAGCGGACAGCAGAACACTGAAGCTTTCTTT.

Concerning this clonotype: A read error may explain this, as a much larger clone is one base away. The chain recombines TRBV20-1 with TRBJ2-7, with unresolved D. Germline CDR1 is DFQATT and CDR2 is SNEGSKA (reference sequence). V dropped 3 bases and J dropped 6 bases, with 12 bases sitting between them. The CDR3 length is 12 residues. DNA for the CDR3: TGCAGTGCTAGGGCCCTACAAGGCGAGCAGTACTTC. It codes for CSARALQGEQYF.

About this clonotype itself: This sequence may be a read error, since a much larger clone differs from it by one base. The chain carries TRBV6-8 and TRBJ2-3, with a possible D match to TRBD2 (7 bases). V shed 2 bases and J shed 5 bases, with 14 bases lying between them. Germline V gene data show CDR1 as MNHGY and CDR2 as SAAAGT. This CDR3 is 15 amino acids long. The CDR3 sequence is CASSYRPGGIDTQYF. CDR3 in DNA: TGTGCCAGCAGTTACCGCCCGGGGGGCATAGATACGCAGTATTTT.

A word on this clonotype: One end of the junction varies from germline; a read error may be responsible. CDR3 amino acids: CASSLWKGAMSGNTIYF. The CDR3 nucleotides read TGTGCCAGCAGCTTATGGAAGGGGGCAATGTCTGGTAACACCATATATTTT. The genes are TRBV11-2 and TRBJ1-3; 7 bases match TRBD1. The CDR3 totals 17 residues. Germline CDR1 and CDR2: SGHAT and FQNNGV.

This clonotype was detected ten times or more. This chain links TRBV11-2 with TRBJ1-1; no definite D call. In germline, CDR1 is SGHAT, CDR2 FQNNGV. Between the trimmed V and J ends, which lost 1 base and 5 bases, there was a span of 8 bases. The CDR3 has 13 amino acids. The CDR3 loop is CASSLVLGTEAFF. For the CDR3, the DNA is TGTGCCAGCAGCTTAGTGCTGGGGACTGAAGCTTTCTTT.

This clonotype has a count of ten or more. The chain couples TRBV7-6 to TRBJ2-7; the D is unclear. CDR1 is SGHVS and CDR2 is FNYEAQ in the germline V gene. This CDR3 spans 15 amino acids. V was cut by 5 bases and J by 4 bases, with 18 bases left in between. CDR3 nucleotide sequence: TGTGCCAGCAGCCCCTCTCTGAGGAATTCATACGAGCAGTACTTC. Encoded protein: CASSPSLRNSYEQYF.

The chain uses TRBV7-9 and TRBJ2-5, with a possible D match to TRBD1 (6 bases). The CDR3 has 14 amino acids. V was shortened by 8 bases and J by 2 bases, with 15 bases between the two germline ends. From germline, CDR1 is SEHNR and CDR2 FQNEAQ (reference sequence). Here the CDR3 reads CASGPDRTQETQYF. The CDR3 region has the DNA TGTGCCAGCGGCCCCGACAGGACTCAAGAGACCCAGTACTTC.

This clonotype was recorded many times. Because the CDR3's place on the DNA is in doubt, the DNA is left out and the CDR3 is given as listed by TCRdb. This rearrangement joins TRBV28 to TRBJ2-1; TRBD2 reflects the table's D call only, with no check against the DNA. Including both end residues, the CDR3 is 16 amino acids long. CDR1 and CDR2 (germline): MDHEN, SYDVKM. The CDR3 loop reads CASSSSAGAAYNEQFF.

This clonotype came up many times. V and J are TRBV2 and TRBJ2-1; the D is unclear. Germline CDR1 is SNHLY and CDR2 is FYNNEI. This CDR3 contains 13 residues. V lost 0 bases, J lost 12 bases, and 12 bases lay in between. CDR3 sequence: CASSEALRLGQFF. Here the CDR3 DNA reads TGTGCCAGCAGTGAAGCGCTTCGCCTAGGGCAGTTCTTC.

The table lists this clonotype with many counts. This sequence joins TRBV6-1 and TRBJ2-1; D not resolved. CDR3 length: 20 amino acids. Germline V CDR1 and CDR2: MNHNS, SASEGT. V lost 5 bases, J lost 7 bases, and 33 bases lay in between. The CDR3 reads CASSSRPRTSLPRVSNEQFF. CDR3 nucleotide sequence: TGTGCCAGCAGTTCGCGGCCTCGGACGTCACTGCCACGAGTGAGTAATGAGCAGTTCTTC.

This clonotype was counted at least ten times. The chain uses TRBV20-1 and TRBJ2-7; D remains ambiguous. The CDR3 consists of 12 residues. The V gene lost 3 bases and the J gene lost 0 bases, with 6 bases spanning the gap. CDR1 is DFQATT and CDR2 is SNEGSKA in the germline V gene (reference sequence). The CDR3 here is CSARFISYEQYF. CDR3 coding DNA: TGCAGTGCTAGGTTTATCTCCTACGAGCAGTACTTC.

This clonotype was seen more than once but under ten times. The chain carries TRBV6-1 and TRBJ1-5; no definite D call. Germline CDR1 is MNHNS and CDR2 is SASEGT. This CDR3 has 15 amino acids. V lost 6 bases and J 2 bases, leaving 14 bases between the germline ends. DNA of the CDR3: TGTGCCAGCAGCCAGGAGGGTAGCGGCAATCAGCCCCAGCATTTT. Protein: CASSQEGSGNQPQHF.

This clonotype was counted a few times. The chain couples TRBV7-6 to TRBJ2-1, with TRBD2 matching over 7 bases. This CDR3 comprises 18 residues. The V gene end was trimmed by 5 bases and the J gene end by 7 bases; junction bases not matched to a gene: 20. Looked up from germline, CDR1 is SGHVS and CDR2 is FNYEAQ. This CDR3 is CASSRAPVMGGSSNEQFF. The CDR3 nucleotides read TGTGCCAGCAGCCGGGCCCCTGTTATGGGAGGGAGCTCGAATGAGCAGTTCTTC.

This clonotype was detected once. This rearrangement joins TRBV19 to TRBJ1-1; a weak D match, TRBD1 (6 bases). This CDR3 region has 13 residues. Per the germline V gene, CDR1 is LNHDA and CDR2 is SQIVND (reference sequence). Trimming took 5 bases from V and 11 from J, leaving 18 bases between them. CDR3 residues: CASSGGTRRGAFF. The CDR3 DNA is TGTGCCAGTAGTGGGGGGACAAGAAGAGGTGCTTTCTTT. The variable domain in full, with the rest retrieved from reference TRBV19 and TRBJ1-1, is DGGITQSPKYLFRKEGQNVTLSCEQNLNHDAMYWYRQDPGQGLRLIYYSQIVNDFQKGDIAEGYSVSREKKESFPLTVTSAQKNPTAFYLCASSGGTRRGAFFGQGTRLTVV.

V usage is TRBV2 and J usage is TRBJ2-7; 12 nucleotides align to TRBD2. J lost 7 bases, V lost 4 bases, and 14 bases had no gene match. The V gene's germline CDR1 is SNHLY and CDR2 FYNNEI. This CDR3 is 17 amino acids long. CDR3 protein: CASSAPSGRARMGEQYF. CDR3 DNA: TGTGCCAGCAGTGCTCCTAGCGGGAGGGCCCGAATGGGGGAGCAGTACTTC. The whole variable domain, filled in from reference TRBV2 and TRBJ2-7, reads EPEVTQTPSHQVTQMGQEVILRCVPISNHLYFYWYRQILGQKVEFLVSFYNNEISEKSEIFDDQFSVERPDGSNFTLKIRSTKLEDSAMYFCASSAPSGRARMGEQYFGPGTRLTVT.

This clonotype was seen ten or more times. The chain couples TRBV7-2 to TRBJ1-1; 7 positions match TRBD1. CDR1 is SGHTA and CDR2 is FQGNSA in the germline V gene. The CDR3 extends over 15 amino acids. V lost 5 bases and J lost 5; bases outside the gene matches: 11. CDR3 sequence: CASSVQGFIGTEAFF. CDR3 DNA sequence: TGTGCCAGCAGCGTACAGGGGTTTATAGGGACTGAAGCTTTCTTT. The full variable domain, its missing parts supplied by reference TRBV7-2 and TRBJ1-1, is GAGVSQSPSNKVTEKGKDVELRCDPISGHTALYWYRQSLGQGLEFLIYFQGNSAPDKSGLPSDRFSAERTGGSVSTLTIQRTQQEDSAVYLCASSVQGFIGTEAFFGQGTRLTVV.

Ten or more counts support this clonotype. The chain uses TRBV12-3 or TRBV12-4 and TRBJ2-5; D could derive from TRBD1 or TRBD2 (5 bases each). CDR3 size: 12 residues. V dropped 4 bases and J dropped 4 bases, with 7 bases sitting between them. CDR3 in DNA: TGTGCCAGCAGTTCGGGACCAGAGACCCAGTACTTC. Residues: CASSSGPETQYF.

At least ten counts were recorded for this clonotype. This chain joins TRBV7-8 and TRBJ2-3; 11 bases map to TRBD1. Looked up from germline, CDR1 is SGHVS and CDR2 is FQNEAQ. The CDR3 length is 16 residues. V was pared by 5 bases and J by 5 bases, with 9 bases of the junction left unmatched. The CDR3 spells CASSGARTGGKDTQYF. The CDR3 DNA reads TGTGCCAGCAGCGGCGCCCGGACAGGGGGCAAAGATACGCAGTATTTT.

The chain has TRBV6-2 or TRBV6-3 and TRBJ2-7; TRBD2 might be the D (6 bases). There are 15 residues in the CDR3. The V end lost 6 bases, the J end lost 0 bases, and 15 bases lay between the germline ends. Germline values: CDR1 MNHEY, CDR2 SVGEGT. The CDR3 DNA sequence: TGTGCCAGCAGACCCCCTGCGGGAATCTCCTACGAGCAGTACTTC. Translated, it gives CASRPPAGISYEQYF.

Many counts were recorded for this clonotype. The chain uses TRBV19 and TRBJ1-1, with 10 bases matching TRBD1. CDR1 and CDR2 (germline): LNHDA, SQIVND (reference sequence). The CDR3 is 16 amino acids. The junction had 8 bases not matched to a gene; V was cut back by 4 bases and J by 3 bases. As DNA, the CDR3 is TGTGCCAGTAGTACCTGGGACAGGGGCTTAGACACTGAAGCTTTCTTT. Translation: CASSTWDRGLDTEAFF.

The sample holds a few counts of this clonotype. DNA for the CDR3: TGTGCCAGTAGTATCGAGACGGGACAGTACTACGAGCAGTACTTC. It yields the protein CASSIETGQYYEQYF. This chain uses TRBV19 with TRBJ2-7; 7 bases are shared with TRBD1. With 3 bases clipped from V and 3 bases from J, the junction kept 8 bases outside the gene matches. The germline gives CDR1 LNHDA, CDR2 SQIVND (reference sequence). There are 15 residues in the CDR3.